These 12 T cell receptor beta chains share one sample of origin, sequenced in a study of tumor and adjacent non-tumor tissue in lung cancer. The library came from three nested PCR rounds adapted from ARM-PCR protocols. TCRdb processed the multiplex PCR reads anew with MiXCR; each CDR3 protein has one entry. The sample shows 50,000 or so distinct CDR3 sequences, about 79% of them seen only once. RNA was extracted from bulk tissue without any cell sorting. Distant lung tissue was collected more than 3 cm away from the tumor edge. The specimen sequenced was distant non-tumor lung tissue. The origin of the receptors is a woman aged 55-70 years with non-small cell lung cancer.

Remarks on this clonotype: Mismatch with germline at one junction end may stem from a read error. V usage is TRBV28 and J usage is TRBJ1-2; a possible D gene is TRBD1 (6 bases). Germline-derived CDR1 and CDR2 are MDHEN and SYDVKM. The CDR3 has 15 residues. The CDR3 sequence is CASSLWGASNYGYIF. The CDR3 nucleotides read TGTGCCAGCAGTTTATGGGGGGCGTCTAACTATGGTTACATCTTC.

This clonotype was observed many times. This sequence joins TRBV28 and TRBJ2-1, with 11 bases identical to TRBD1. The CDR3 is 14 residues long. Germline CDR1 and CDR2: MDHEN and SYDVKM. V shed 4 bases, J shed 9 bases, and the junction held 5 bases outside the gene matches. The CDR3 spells CASSSGQGVFEQFF. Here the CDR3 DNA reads TGTGCCAGCAGTTCGGGACAGGGGGTGTTTGAGCAGTTCTTC.

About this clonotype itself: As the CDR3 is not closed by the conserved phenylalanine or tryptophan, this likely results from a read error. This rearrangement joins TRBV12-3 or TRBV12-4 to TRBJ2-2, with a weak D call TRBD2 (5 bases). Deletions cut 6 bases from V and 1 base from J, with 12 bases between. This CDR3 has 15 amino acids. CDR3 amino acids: CASSREGLNTGELFC. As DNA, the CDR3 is TGTGCCAGCAGCAGAGAGGGCCTGAACACCGGGGAGCTGTTTTGT.

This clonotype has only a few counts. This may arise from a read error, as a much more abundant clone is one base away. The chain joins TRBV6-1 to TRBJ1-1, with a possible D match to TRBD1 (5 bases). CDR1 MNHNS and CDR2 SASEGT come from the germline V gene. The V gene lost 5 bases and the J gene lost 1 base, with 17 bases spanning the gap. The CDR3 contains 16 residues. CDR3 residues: CASSPGPGRTNTEAFF. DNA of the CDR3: TGTGCCAGCAGTCCGGGACCGGGGCGAACGAACACTGAAGCTTTCTTT.

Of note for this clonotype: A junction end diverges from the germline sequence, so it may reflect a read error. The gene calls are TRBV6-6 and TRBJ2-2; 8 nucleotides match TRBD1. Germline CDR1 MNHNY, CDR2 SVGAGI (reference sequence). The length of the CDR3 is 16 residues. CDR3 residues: CASGYPSEQGAGELFF. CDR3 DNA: TGTGCCAGCGGTTACCCGTCCGAACAGGGGGCCGGGGAGCTGTTTTTT.

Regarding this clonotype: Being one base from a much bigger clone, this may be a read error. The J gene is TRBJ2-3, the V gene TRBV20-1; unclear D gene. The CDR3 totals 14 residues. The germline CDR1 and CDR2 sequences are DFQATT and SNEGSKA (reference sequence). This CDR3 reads CSIPREISTDRQYF. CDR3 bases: TGCAGTATCCCGCGCGAGATAAGCACAGATAGGCAGTATTTT.

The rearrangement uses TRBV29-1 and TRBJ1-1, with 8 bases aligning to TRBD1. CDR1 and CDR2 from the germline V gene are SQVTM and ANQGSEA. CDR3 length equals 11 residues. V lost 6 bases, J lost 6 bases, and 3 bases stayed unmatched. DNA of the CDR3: TGCAGCGTACAGGGGGTGTCTGAAGCTTTCTTT. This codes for CSVQGVSEAFF.

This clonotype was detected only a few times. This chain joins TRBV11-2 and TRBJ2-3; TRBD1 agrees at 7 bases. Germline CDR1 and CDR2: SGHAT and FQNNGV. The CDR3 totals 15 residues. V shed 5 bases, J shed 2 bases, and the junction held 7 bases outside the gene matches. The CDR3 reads CASSAIGTATDTQYF. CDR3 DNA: TGTGCCAGCAGCGCCATCGGGACAGCCACAGATACGCAGTATTTT. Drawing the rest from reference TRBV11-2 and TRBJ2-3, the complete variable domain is EAGVAQSPRYKIIEKRQSVAFWCNPISGHATLYWYQQILGQGPKLLIQFQNNGVVDDSQLPKDRFSAERLKGVDSTLKIQPAKLEDSAVYLCASSAIGTATDTQYFGPGTRLTVL.

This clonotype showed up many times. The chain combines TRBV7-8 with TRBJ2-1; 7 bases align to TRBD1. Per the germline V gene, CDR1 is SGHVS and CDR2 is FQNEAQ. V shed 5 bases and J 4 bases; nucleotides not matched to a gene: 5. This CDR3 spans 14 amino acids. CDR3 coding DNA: TGTGCCAGCAGCAAGCCGGGACAGTACAATGAGCAGTTCTTC. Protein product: CASSKPGQYNEQFF.

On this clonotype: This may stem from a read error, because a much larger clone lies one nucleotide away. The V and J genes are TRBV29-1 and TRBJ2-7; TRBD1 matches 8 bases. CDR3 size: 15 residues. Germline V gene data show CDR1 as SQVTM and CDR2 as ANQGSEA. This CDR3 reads CSAELRQGTPYEQYF. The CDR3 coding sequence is TGCAGCGCTGAACTCCGACAGGGGACTCCCTACGAGCAGTACTTC.

As DNA, the CDR3 is TGCGCCAGCAGCCGAGACGCCTGGGAGCAGTACTTC. Residues: CASSRDAWEQYF. The rearrangement joins TRBV4-3 to TRBJ2-7; D gene ambiguous. The ends were cut back, 4 bases at V and 7 bases at J, with 11 bases in the middle. Germline CDR1 LGHNA, CDR2 YSLEER. This CDR3 contains 12 residues.

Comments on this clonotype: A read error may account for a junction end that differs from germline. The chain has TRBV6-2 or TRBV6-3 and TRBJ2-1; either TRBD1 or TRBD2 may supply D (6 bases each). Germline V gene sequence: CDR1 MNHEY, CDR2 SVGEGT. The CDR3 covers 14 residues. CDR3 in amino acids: CACRDLGGEDEHFF. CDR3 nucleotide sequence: TGCGCCTGCAGGGATCTGGGGGGCGAGGATGAGCATTTCTTC.